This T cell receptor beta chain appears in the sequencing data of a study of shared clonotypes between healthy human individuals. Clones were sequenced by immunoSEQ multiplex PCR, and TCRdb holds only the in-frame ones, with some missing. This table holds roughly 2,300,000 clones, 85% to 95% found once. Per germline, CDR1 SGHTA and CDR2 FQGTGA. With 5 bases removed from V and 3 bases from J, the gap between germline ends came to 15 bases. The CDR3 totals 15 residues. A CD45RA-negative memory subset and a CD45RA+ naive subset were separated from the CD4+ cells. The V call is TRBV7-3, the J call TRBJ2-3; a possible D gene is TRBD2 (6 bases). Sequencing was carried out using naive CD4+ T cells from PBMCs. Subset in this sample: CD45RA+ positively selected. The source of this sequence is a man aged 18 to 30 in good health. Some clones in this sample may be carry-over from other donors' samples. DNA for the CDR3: TGTGCCAGCAGCGATAGCGGAGGGGTAACAGATACGCAGTATTTT. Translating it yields CASSDSGGVTDTQYF.